Listed here is a single T cell receptor (beta chain). What it binds is unknown. These data belong to a study of response to subunit inactivated influenza vaccine. Germline V CDR1 and CDR2: SEHNR, FQNEAQ (reference sequence). The CDR3 has 14 residues. The V end was cut by 2 bases, the J end by 3 bases, with 11 bases between. TCRdb processed the RT-PCR reads anew with MiXCR; each CDR3 protein has one entry. The sample lists about 480,000 distinct CDR3 sequences; 25% were seen once. Study findings and constraints: The authors offered the suggestion that each seasonal influenza vaccination recruits few new T cells.

This receptor was obtained from a man aged 45-65 years who received an inactivated influenza vaccine. The chain joins TRBV7-9 to TRBJ2-7; D possibly corresponds to TRBD2 (6 bases). Specimen: CD4+ T cells sorted from PBMCs, collected about 5 days after vaccination. The CDR3 region has the DNA TGTGCCAGCAGCTTAACCGAGGGAGGCTACGAGCAGTACTTC. Translation gives CASSLTEGGYEQYF. The whole variable domain, remainder taken from reference TRBV7-9 and TRBJ2-7, is DTGVSQNPRHKITKRGQNVTFRCDPISEHNRLYWYRQTLGQGPEFLTYFQNEAQLEKSRLLSDRFSAERPKGSFSTLEIQRTEQGDSAMYLCASSLTEGGYEQYFGPGTRLTVT.